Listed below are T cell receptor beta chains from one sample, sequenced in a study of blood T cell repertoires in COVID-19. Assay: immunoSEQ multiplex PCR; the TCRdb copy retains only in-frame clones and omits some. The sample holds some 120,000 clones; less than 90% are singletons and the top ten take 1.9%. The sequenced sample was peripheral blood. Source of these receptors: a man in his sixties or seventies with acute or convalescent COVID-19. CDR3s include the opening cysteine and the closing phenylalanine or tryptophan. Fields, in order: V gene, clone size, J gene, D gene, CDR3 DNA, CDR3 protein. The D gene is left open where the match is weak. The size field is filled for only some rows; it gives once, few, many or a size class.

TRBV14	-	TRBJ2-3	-	TGTGCCAGCAGTGGAGAGAACGCAGATACGCAGTATTTT	CASSGENADTQYF
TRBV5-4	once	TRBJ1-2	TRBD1	TGTGCCAGCAGCTTGGACAGGGGGCAGCGTGGCTACACCTTC	CASSLDRGQRGYTF
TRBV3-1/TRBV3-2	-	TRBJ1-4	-	TGTGCCAGCAGCCAAGGAGGGACACCTAATGAAAAACTGTTTTTT	CASSQGGTPNEKLFF
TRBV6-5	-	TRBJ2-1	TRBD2	TGTGCCAGCAGGACCGGACTAGCTATTGATGAGCAGTTCTTC	CASRTGLAIDEQFF
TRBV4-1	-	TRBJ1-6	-	TGCGCCAGCAGCCAGGGAGGGACCGCCGGCTATAATTCACCCCTCCACTTT	CASSQGGTAGYNSPLHF
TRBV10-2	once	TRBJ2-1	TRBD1	TGCGCCAGTGGGACAGGGGGTGGGAATGAGCAGTTCTTC	CASGTGGGNEQFF
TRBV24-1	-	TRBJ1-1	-	TGTGCCACCAGTGGGGGGGGAGACACTGAAGCTTTCTTT	CATSGGGDTEAFF
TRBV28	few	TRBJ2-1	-	TGTGCCAGCAGTTTACAAACAGGCCAAAACAATGAGCAGTTCTTC	CASSLQTGQNNEQFF
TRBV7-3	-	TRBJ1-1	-	TGTGCCAGCAGCTTAATGGGGGGTTCCTCGGAAGCTTTCTTT	CASSLMGGSSEAFF
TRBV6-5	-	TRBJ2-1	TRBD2	TGTGCCAGCAGTTATAGTATTGCGGGGGTAGGTGAGCAGTTCTTC	CASSYSIAGVGEQFF
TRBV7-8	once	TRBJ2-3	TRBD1	TGTGCCAGCAGCTATAGTCCGGGACAGGCAGTGAGTTGGGATACGCAGTATTTT	CASSYSPGQAVSWDTQYF
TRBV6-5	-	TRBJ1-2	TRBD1	TGTGCCACCCGCCCGGGACAGGCTTTTTATGGCTACACCTTC	CATRPGQAFYGYTF
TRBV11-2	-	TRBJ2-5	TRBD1	TGTGCCAGCAGCTCCACCGGGACAGGGGTAGAGACCCAGTACTTC	CASSSTGTGVETQYF
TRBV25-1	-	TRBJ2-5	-	TGTGCCAGCAGTGAGTTTGGGCAGGGGCTGGAGACCCAGTACTTC	CASSEFGQGLETQYF
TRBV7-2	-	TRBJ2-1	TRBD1	TGTGCCAGCAGCTTATTGCCAGGGGGCAATGAGCAGTTCTTC	CASSLLPGGNEQFF
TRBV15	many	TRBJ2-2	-	TGTGCCACCAGCAGGGGGCGGCAACGCACCGGGGAGCTGTTTTTT	CATSRGRQRTGELFF
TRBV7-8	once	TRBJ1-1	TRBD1	TGTGCCAGCAGCTTAGGCACAGGGGGGGGCACTGAAGCTTTCTTT	CASSLGTGGGTEAFF
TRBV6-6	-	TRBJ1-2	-	TGTGCCACGAACAGGGTCAACTATGGCTACACCTTC	CATNRVNYGYTF
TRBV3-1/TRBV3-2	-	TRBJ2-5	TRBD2	TGTGCCAGCAGCCAAGTTCCTAGCGGTTCACAAGAGACCCAGTACTTC	CASSQVPSGSQETQYF
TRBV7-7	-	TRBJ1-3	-	TGTGCTAGCAGCGCGGGAGGAGAAAACACCATATATTTT	CASSAGGENTIYF
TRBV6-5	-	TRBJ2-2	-	TGTGCCAGCAGTTACTCGCGGTTGGGTCCCGGAGAGCTGTTTTTT	CASSYSRLGPGELFF
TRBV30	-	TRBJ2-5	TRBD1	TGTGCCTGGAAGGGACAGGGGTTGGAGACCCAGTACTTC	CAWKGQGLETQYF
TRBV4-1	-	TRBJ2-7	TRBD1	TGCGCCAGCAGCCAAGCCGGGACAGGGGTGTACGAGCAGTACTTC	CASSQAGTGVYEQYF
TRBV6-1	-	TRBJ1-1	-	TGTGCCAGCAGTGATAACGGGTGGAGCACTGAAGCTTTCTTT	CASSDNGWSTEAFF
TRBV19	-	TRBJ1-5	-	TGTGCCAGTGCCTTCTCAGGGGTTCCGCCCCAGCATTTT	CASAFSGVPPQHF
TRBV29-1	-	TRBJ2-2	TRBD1	TGCAGCGTCCGGACCGGGACAGCGAACACCGGGGAGCTGTTTTTT	CSVRTGTANTGELFF
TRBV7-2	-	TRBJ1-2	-	TGTGCCAGCAGCTTGGGGGGGTGGTATGGCTACACCTTC	CASSLGGWYGYTF
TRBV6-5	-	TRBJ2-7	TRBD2	TGTGCCAGCAGCCGACTAGCGATCTCCTACGAGCAGTACTTC	CASSRLAISYEQYF
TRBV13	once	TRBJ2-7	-	TGTGCCAGCAGCTTAGGCGGCCCGGACTTATCCTACGAGCAGTACTTC	CASSLGGPDLSYEQYF
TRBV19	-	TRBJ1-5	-	TGTGCCAGTAGTAATAGGGAGAGTCAGCCCCAGCATTTT	CASSNRESQPQHF
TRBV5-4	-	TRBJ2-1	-	TGTGCCAGCAGCCCGATCGGGGGTGAGCAGTTCTTC	CASSPIGGEQFF
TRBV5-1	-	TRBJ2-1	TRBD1	TGCGCCAGCAGCTATGTAGCCCAGGGGGCCCAGCAGTTCTTC	CASSYVAQGAQQFF
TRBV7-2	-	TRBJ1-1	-	TGTGCCAGCAGCCTATTCGGTGAAGCTTTCTTT	CASSLFGEAFF
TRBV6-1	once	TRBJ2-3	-	TGTGCCAGCAGTGATACCCAGAGCACAGATACGCAGTATTTT	CASSDTQSTDTQYF
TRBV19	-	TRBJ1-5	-	TGTGCCAGTAGTATAGCCGGGACACTTAGCAATCAGCCCCAGCATTTT	CASSIAGTLSNQPQHF
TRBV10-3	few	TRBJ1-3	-	TGTGCCATCAGTGAGACTGTGGGGCCTGGAAACACCATATATTTT	CAISETVGPGNTIYF
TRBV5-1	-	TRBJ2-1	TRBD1	TGCGCCAGCAGCGCACGGACAGGGGTGGGCAATGAGCAGTTCTTC	CASSARTGVGNEQFF
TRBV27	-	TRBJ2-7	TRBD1	TGTGCCAGCAGTCCAGTGGACAGGGGCGACGAGCAGTACTTC	CASSPVDRGDEQYF
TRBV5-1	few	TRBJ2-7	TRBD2	TGCGCCAGCAGCTGGGGACTAGCGGGGGGCTACGAGCAGTACTTC	CASSWGLAGGYEQYF
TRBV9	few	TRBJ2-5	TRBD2	TGTGCCAGCAGCGCCCAATTGACTAGCGGCCAAGAGACCCAGTACTTC	CASSAQLTSGQETQYF
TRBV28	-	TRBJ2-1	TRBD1	TGTGCCAGCAGCCCCCCGGGACAGAAAATCAATGAGCAGTTCTTC	CASSPPGQKINEQFF
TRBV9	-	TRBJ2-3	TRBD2	TGTGCCAGCAGCCCAGGGACTAGCGGCACAGATACGCAGTATTTT	CASSPGTSGTDTQYF
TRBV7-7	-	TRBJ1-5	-	TGTGCTAGCAGCTTAGACCCGGGGGGCGGTAATCAGCCCCAGCATTTT	CASSLDPGGGNQPQHF
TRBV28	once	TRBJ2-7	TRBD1	TGTGCCAGCAGTCCCCGACAGGGATGGGGGAACGAGCAGTACTTC	CASSPRQGWGNEQYF
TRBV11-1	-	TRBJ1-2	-	TGTGCCAGCAGCAGGACAGAGACCTATGGCTACACCTTC	CASSRTETYGYTF
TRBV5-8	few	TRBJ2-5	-	TGTGCCAGCAGCTGGGTTTGGGCAGTGAGAGTCTCAGAGACCCAGTACTTC	CASSWVWAVRVSETQYF
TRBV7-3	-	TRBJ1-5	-	TGTGCCAGCAGCCCAAGCGGGGGGCTTCAGCCCCAGCATTTT	CASSPSGGLQPQHF
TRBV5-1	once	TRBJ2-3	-	TGCGCCAGCAGCTTGGGGATAGCGGCAGATACGCAGTATTTT	CASSLGIAADTQYF
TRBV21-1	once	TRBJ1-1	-	TGTGCCAGCAGCAAGAACAGGGGGCATAGAAACACTGAAGCTTTCTTT	CASSKNRGHRNTEAFF
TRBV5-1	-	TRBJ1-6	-	TGCGCCAGCAGCTTGGACAGCTTCTATAATTCACCCCTCCACTTT	CASSLDSFYNSPLHF
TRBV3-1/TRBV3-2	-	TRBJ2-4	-	TGTGCCAGCAGCCAAGATCCTGCTAGCCGGGCCAAAAACATTCAGTACTTC	CASSQDPASRAKNIQYF
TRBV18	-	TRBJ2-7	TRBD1	TGTGCCAGCTCACCAGGGACAGGGCCTAACGAGCAGTACTTC	CASSPGTGPNEQYF
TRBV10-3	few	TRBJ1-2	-	TGTGCCATCAGTGGGGACACCCCCTATGGCTACACCTTC	CAISGDTPYGYTF
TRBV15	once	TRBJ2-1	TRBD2	TGTGCCACCAGCAGAGATCTCGGGGGGGCTGGGGAGCAGTTCTTC	CATSRDLGGAGEQFF
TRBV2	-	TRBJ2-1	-	TGTGCCAGCAGTGAAGCGCTCCGGGATGAGCAGTTCTTC	CASSEALRDEQFF
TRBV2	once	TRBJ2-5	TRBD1	TGTGCCAGCAGGCCGGGACAGAGCCCTCAAGAGACCCAGTACTTC	CASRPGQSPQETQYF
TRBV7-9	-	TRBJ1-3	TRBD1	TGTGCCAGCAGCTCCGACAGGGATTTT	CASSSDRDF
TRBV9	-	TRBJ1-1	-	TGTGCCAGCAGCGTAGGAGGGGGGGTGAACACTGAAGCTTTCTTT	CASSVGGGVNTEAFF
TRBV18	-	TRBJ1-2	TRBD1	TGTGCCAGCTCACCGGGCAGGGGGCCAGGCTACACCTTC	CASSPGRGPGYTF
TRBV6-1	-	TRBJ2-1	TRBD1	TGTGCCAGCAGTGTACGTGATAGGGGGCTCTCTTACAATGAGCAGTTCTTC	CASSVRDRGLSYNEQFF